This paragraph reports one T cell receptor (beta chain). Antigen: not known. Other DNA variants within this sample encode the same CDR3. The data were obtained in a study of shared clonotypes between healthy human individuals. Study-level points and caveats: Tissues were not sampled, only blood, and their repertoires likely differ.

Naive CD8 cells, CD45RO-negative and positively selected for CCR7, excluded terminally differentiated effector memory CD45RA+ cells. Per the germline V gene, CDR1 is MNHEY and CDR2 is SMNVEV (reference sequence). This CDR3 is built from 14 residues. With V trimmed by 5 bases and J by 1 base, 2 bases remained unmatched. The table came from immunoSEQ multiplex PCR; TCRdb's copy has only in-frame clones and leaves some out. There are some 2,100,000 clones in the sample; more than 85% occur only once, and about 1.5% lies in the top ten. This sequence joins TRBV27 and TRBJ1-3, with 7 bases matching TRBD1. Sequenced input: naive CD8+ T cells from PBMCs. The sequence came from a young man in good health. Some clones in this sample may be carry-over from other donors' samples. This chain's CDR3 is CASSDRVSGNTIYF. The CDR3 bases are TGTGCCAGCAGTGACAGGGTGTCTGGAAACACCATATATTTT.